This is a list of T cell receptor beta chains from one sample in a study of T cells in Graves' hyperthyroidism and ophthalmopathy. Via MiXCR, TCRdb re-called the multiplex PCR reads, giving one row per CDR3 protein. The sample records 500,000 to 750,000 distinct CDR3 sequences, 46% being singletons. Sequencing input: peripheral blood or thyroid tissue (not recorded which). All receptors derive from a woman younger than 30 with Graves' hyperthyroidism. CDR3s include the opening cysteine and the closing phenylalanine or tryptophan. The D gene is left open where the match is weak. Clone size, where shown, is once, few, many, or a class for clones that have expanded.

cdr3_aa cdr3_nt v_call d_call j_call clone_size
CATSDPRGGTDTQYF TGTGCCACCAGTGATCCCAGGGGGGGCACAGATACGCAGTATTTT TRBV24-1 - TRBJ2-3 -
CATSDQGQGNTEAFF TGTGCCACCAGTGACCAGGGACAGGGAAACACTGAAGCTTTCTTT TRBV24-1 TRBD1 TRBJ1-1 -
CASSLSGSSYNEQFF TGTGCCAGCAGCCTCTCAGGGAGCTCCTACAATGAGCAGTTCTTC TRBV7-2 - TRBJ2-1 many
CASSLAGTYEQYF TGTGCCAGCAGCTTAGCGGGTACCTACGAGCAGTACTTC TRBV7-2 - TRBJ2-7 many
CASSLNLLGRAYEQYF TGTGCCAGCAGCTTAAATCTTCTGGGACGAGCCTACGAGCAGTACTTC TRBV7-2 - TRBJ2-7 many
CAISESTGGRNEKLFF TGTGCCATCAGTGAGTCTACAGGGGGCAGAAATGAAAAACTGTTTTTT TRBV10-3 TRBD1 TRBJ1-4 -
CASRKGQYTEQYF TGTGCCAGCAGAAAGGGACAGTATACCGAGCAGTACTTC TRBV6-6 TRBD1 TRBJ2-7 many
CASRRDTNEKLFF TGTGCCAGCCGGAGGGATACTAATGAAAAACTGTTTTTT TRBV25-1 - TRBJ1-4 many
CASSQFGGTGELFF TGTGCCAGCAGCCAATTTGGGGGTACCGGGGAGCTGTTTTTT TRBV12-3/TRBV12-4 - TRBJ2-2 -
CASSTSGRASGELFF TGTGCCAGCAGCACTAGCGGGAGGGCCAGCGGGGAGCTGTTTTTT TRBV7-2 TRBD2 TRBJ2-2 many
CAISPERNSPQYF TGTGCCATCAGCCCGGAGCGGAACTCGCCCCAGTACTTC TRBV10-3 - TRBJ2-5 -
CASSITSGRAEGTEAFF TGTGCCAGTAGTATCACTAGCGGGAGGGCCGAAGGAACTGAAGCTTTCTTT TRBV19 - TRBJ1-1 once
CASSQAKSTGSTEAFF TGTGCCAGCAGCCAAGCCAAATCGACAGGGAGCACTGAAGCTTTCTTT TRBV14 TRBD1 TRBJ1-1 many
CASRGTGTGNQPQHF TGTGCCAGTAGGGGGACCGGGACAGGGAACCAGCCCCAGCATTTT TRBV19 TRBD1 TRBJ1-5 -
CAITIGLENTEAFF TGTGCCATCACCATAGGATTAGAGAACACTGAAGCTTTCTTT TRBV10-3 - TRBJ1-1 many
CASSFIREKTQYF TGTGCCAGCAGTTTCATCAGGGAAAAGACCCAGTACTTC TRBV27 - TRBJ2-5 many
CASSEFGQGYTF TGTGCCAGCAGTGAATTTGGACAGGGCTACACCTTC TRBV25-1 - TRBJ1-2 -